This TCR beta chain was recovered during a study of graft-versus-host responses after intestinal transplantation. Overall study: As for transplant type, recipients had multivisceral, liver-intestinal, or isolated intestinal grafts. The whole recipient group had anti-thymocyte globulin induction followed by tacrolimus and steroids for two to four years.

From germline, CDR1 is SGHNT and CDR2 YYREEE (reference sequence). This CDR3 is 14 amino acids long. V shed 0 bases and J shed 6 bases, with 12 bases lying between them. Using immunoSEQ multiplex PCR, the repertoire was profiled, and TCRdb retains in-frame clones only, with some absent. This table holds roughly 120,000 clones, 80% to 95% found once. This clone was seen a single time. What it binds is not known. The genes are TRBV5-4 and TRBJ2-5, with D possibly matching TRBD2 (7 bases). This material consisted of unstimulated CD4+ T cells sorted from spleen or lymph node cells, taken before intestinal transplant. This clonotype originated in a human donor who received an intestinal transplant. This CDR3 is CASSLEAGAQTQYF. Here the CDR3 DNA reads TGTGCCAGCAGCTTGGAGGCGGGGGCACAGACCCAGTACTTC.